These T cell receptor beta chains were read from a single sample in a study of blood T cell repertoires in COVID-19. The assay was immunoSEQ multiplex PCR, and TCRdb's table has in-frame clones only and misses some. Counted here are 90,000 to 150,000 clones, 85% occurring once; the ten biggest clones make up about a tenth. The sample consisted of peripheral blood. The source of these receptors is a man older than 75 with acute or convalescent COVID-19. CDR3s include the opening cysteine and the closing phenylalanine or tryptophan. A D gene is named only where the DNA matches it firmly. Size is stated for part of the rows, as once, few or many counts, or as a class when the clone is expanded.

size	V	D	J	DNA	CDR3
NA	TRBV30	TRBD1	TRBJ1-4	TGTGCCTGGAACACCCGACAGGGCGTTAATGAAAAACTGTTTTTT	CAWNTRQGVNEKLFF
few	TRBV6-5	TRBD1	TRBJ2-7	TGTGCCAGCAGCCGCGGACAGGGCGTACTCTACGAGCAGTACTTC	CASSRGQGVLYEQYF
NA	TRBV5-4	NA	TRBJ1-1	TGTGCCAGCAGGGATGGACACCTGAACACTGAAGCTTTCTTT	CASRDGHLNTEAFF
NA	TRBV10-3	NA	TRBJ1-5	TGTGCCATCAGTGACAGGGGTGGAAGCAATCAGCCCCAGCATTTT	CAISDRGGSNQPQHF
NA	TRBV27	NA	TRBJ2-7	TGTGCCAGCAGTTTGACGGGGAGTGCCTACGAGCAGTACTTC	CASSLTGSAYEQYF
NA	TRBV3-1/TRBV3-2	NA	TRBJ1-1	TGTGCCAGCAGCCAAGTAATGAACACTGAAGCTTTCTTT	CASSQVMNTEAFF
NA	TRBV29-1	NA	TRBJ1-2	TGCAGCGTTGCCGCGGCGGGGGGCTACACCTTC	CSVAAAGGYTF
few	TRBV10-3	NA	TRBJ1-1	TGTGCCATCAGTGAGTCAGTGCAGGGAGGGCTGGGAGCTTTCTTT	CAISESVQGGLGAFF
once	TRBV6-5	TRBD2	TRBJ2-7	TGTGCCAGCAGCCAACTAGCGGATCGCTACGAGCAGTACTTC	CASSQLADRYEQYF
NA	TRBV4-3	NA	TRBJ1-5	TGCGCCAGCAGCCAAGATAAGAGGCAGCCCCAGCATTTT	CASSQDKRQPQHF
NA	TRBV6-4	TRBD2	TRBJ2-7	TGTGCCGCGGATAACCCTAGCGGGGGCTACGAGCAGTACTTC	CAADNPSGGYEQYF
NA	TRBV18	NA	TRBJ2-6	TGTGCCAGCTCACCACAGGGAAGGGGTCCTGGGGCCAACGTCCTGACTTTC	CASSPQGRGPGANVLTF
NA	TRBV10-3	NA	TRBJ1-2	TGTGCCATCAGCCTGGACAGCCCCTATGGCTACACCTTC	CAISLDSPYGYTF
NA	TRBV6-6	NA	TRBJ2-1	TGTGCCAGCACCGACCAGGGGTACAATGAGCAGTTCTTC	CASTDQGYNEQFF
NA	TRBV2	TRBD2	TRBJ2-1	TGTGCCAGCAGCGACCAGGGACTACCAGCCTACAATGAGCAGTTCTTC	CASSDQGLPAYNEQFF
NA	TRBV27	NA	TRBJ1-1	TGTGCCAGCAGTTTCCTAGGGAGAGAAGCTTTCTTT	CASSFLGREAFF
NA	TRBV5-6	NA	TRBJ1-5	TGTGCCAGCAGCTTGGGACAGGTCTATAGCAATCAGCCCCAGCATTTT	CASSLGQVYSNQPQHF